This entry features one T cell receptor (beta chain) sequence. These data are taken from a study of blood T cell repertoires in COVID-19. Study as a whole: Material from acute and convalescent COVID-19 was sourced from the United States, Italy and Spain. PBMCs, B-cell-depleted T cells, or T cells provided the cDNA or gDNA that made up the material.

Those enrolled in Seattle joined during active infection and were followed longitudinally afterward. Study processing details: Reference gene primer amplification yielded estimated nucleated cell counts. TCRdb's table, derived via immunoSEQ multiplex PCR, lists solely in-frame clones and lacks some. For V, J and clone size, that table is used; D and trimming come from the DNA. This sample carries tens of thousands of clones, about four fifths of them seen once, and the ten largest clones take 15% to 25%. The sequencing input was peripheral blood. The clonotype originates from a man younger than 45 with COVID-19, enrolled during active disease.

The CDR3 sequence is CASSQGAWDSPNYGYTF. In DNA, the CDR3 is TGCGCCAGCAGCCAAGGTGCTTGGGACAGTCCGAACTATGGCTACACCTTC. The chain employs TRBV4-1 and TRBJ1-2; 7 nucleotides match TRBD1. The CDR3 is 17 amino acids. Germline V lookup: CDR1 MGHRA, CDR2 YSYEKL. V shed 1 base and J 2 bases; nucleotides not matched to a gene: 10.